Listed below are T cell receptor beta chains from one sample, sequenced in a study of technical replicates of blood from several donors. Sequenced by immunoSEQ multiplex PCR; TCRdb stores in-frame clones only, minus some. Here the sample spans around 15,000 clones, 86% being singletons. Input material: PBMCs. The receptor set was obtained from a human donor in good health. Both conserved end residues are part of each CDR3. A D gene is named only where the DNA matches it firmly. The size field is filled for only some rows; it gives once, few, many or a size class.

- 14 TRBJ1-5 TRBV5-5 - TGTGCCAGCAGCCCCGGGGGTGGCAATCAGCCCCAGCATTTT CASSPGGGNQPQHF
TRBD2 18 TRBJ2-2 TRBV9 - TGTGCCAGCAGCCCTTATGGACTAGCGGGAGAGAACACCGGGGAGCTGTTTTTT CASSPYGLAGENTGELFF
TRBD1 14 TRBJ1-5 TRBV18 - TGTGCCAGCTCACCAGGGACAGGGGTTCAGCCCCAGCATTTT CASSPGTGVQPQHF
- 17 TRBJ1-2 TRBV7-8 - TGTGCCAGCAGCTTATGGAGGGCAGGTGCCCGAGGGGATGGCTACACCTTC CASSLWRAGARGDGYTF
- 16 TRBJ1-5 TRBV2 - TGTGCCAGCAGTGAGCTGGGGGCGCGGAGCAATCAGCCCCAGCATTTT CASSELGARSNQPQHF
TRBD2 16 TRBJ2-1 TRBV4-2 - TGTGCCAGCAGCCAAGGTGGGACTAGCGGAAACAATGAGCAGTTCTTC CASSQGGTSGNNEQFF
TRBD2 13 TRBJ2-7 TRBV5-4 - TGTGCCAGCAGGGTAGCGGGTGGCTTGGAGCAGTACTTC CASRVAGGLEQYF
- 17 TRBJ2-7 TRBV18 - TGTGCCAGCTCACCCTTGCACGCATATTCAGGGACCTACGAGCAGTACTTC CASSPLHAYSGTYEQYF
- 13 TRBJ2-1 TRBV25-1 - TGTGCCAGCAGTAGCGGTCCCTACAATGAGCAGTTCTTC CASSSGPYNEQFF
- 12 TRBJ2-7 TRBV29-1 - TGCAGCGTGGTAGCGGTGGATTTTGAGCAGTACTTC CSVVAVDFEQYF
- 15 TRBJ2-1 TRBV2 - TGTGCCAGCAGGGAGAACAGGCAGGGGTTCGGTGAGCAGTTCTTC CASRENRQGFGEQFF
- 18 TRBJ2-1 TRBV27 - TGTGCCAGCAGTTTATATGGACTAGCAGGGGGGCTGTACAATGAGCAGTTCTTC CASSLYGLAGGLYNEQFF
- 14 TRBJ2-5 TRBV6-5 - TGTGCCAGCAGTTACTCAAGGGGAGGAGAGACCCAGTACTTC CASSYSRGGETQYF
TRBD1 15 TRBJ1-1 TRBV6-5 - TGTGCCAGCTGGGGACAGGGGGCGGGGAACACTGAAGCTTTCTTT CASWGQGAGNTEAFF
TRBD2 18 TRBJ2-7 TRBV29-1 - TGCAGCGTTGAAGATCCCCGGCGACTAGCGGGAGGGACCTACGAGCAGTACTTC CSVEDPRRLAGGTYEQYF
TRBD1 15 TRBJ1-5 TRBV6-1 - TGTGCCAGCAGGGAGACAGGGGCGGTCAATCAGCCCCAGCATTTT CASRETGAVNQPQHF
- 14 TRBJ2-7 TRBV7-9 - TGTGCCAGCAGCCCCCGGACAGAGAGCTACGAGCAGTACTTC CASSPRTESYEQYF
- 16 TRBJ2-7 TRBV7-9 - TGTGCCAGCAGCTTAGTCCTAACGGGAAGCTCCTACGAGCAGTACTTC CASSLVLTGSSYEQYF
TRBD1 15 TRBJ1-4 TRBV27 - TGTGCCAGCAGTAGCTCTTGGACAGGGGACGGAAAACTGTTTTTT CASSSSWTGDGKLFF
- 15 TRBJ2-5 TRBV5-1 - TGCGCCAGCAGCTTGGGCGGGGCAAGCCAAGAGACCCAGTACTTC CASSLGGASQETQYF
TRBD1 18 TRBJ2-7 TRBV5-1 - TGCGCCAGCAGCTCCGAACCGCTCGGACAGGGGGCTGTAGACGAGCAGTACTTC CASSSEPLGQGAVDEQYF
- 13 TRBJ1-1 TRBV7-9 - TGTGCCAGCAGCGTGACAGGTCTGGTTGAAGCTTTCTTT CASSVTGLVEAFF
- 13 TRBJ2-5 TRBV10-3 - TGTGCCATCAGTGGTAACAGTAGGGAGACCCAGTACTTC CAISGNSRETQYF
- 13 TRBJ1-2 TRBV5-4 once TGTGCCAGCAGCTTGGAAACGGGGTATGGCTACACCTTC CASSLETGYGYTF
- 15 TRBJ2-5 TRBV16 - TGTGCCAGCAGCCAAGACGGCGAGGTTCAGGAGACCCAGTACTTC CASSQDGEVQETQYF
- 15 TRBJ2-7 TRBV5-8 - TGTGCCAGCAGCGCCCACCGTACAGGATCCTACGAGCAGTACTTC CASSAHRTGSYEQYF
TRBD2 16 TRBJ2-1 TRBV9 - TGTGCCAGCAGCCCAACAGCGGGGAGCTCCTACAATGAGCAGTTCTTC CASSPTAGSSYNEQFF
- 14 TRBJ1-1 TRBV28 - TGTGCCAGCAGTTTGGTATTCGGGAACACTGAAGCTTTCTTT CASSLVFGNTEAFF
- 12 TRBJ2-5 TRBV30 - TGTGCCTGGAGGGGGTCGGGGGAGACCCAGTACTTC CAWRGSGETQYF
TRBD2 17 TRBJ2-3 TRBV4-2 - TGTGCCAGCAGCCCCCCGGGTACCGGGAGGGGCGCAGATACGCAGTATTTT CASSPPGTGRGADTQYF
- 14 TRBJ2-2 TRBV9 - TGTGCCAGCGGGGAGACATCGAACACCGGGGAGCTGTTTTTT CASGETSNTGELFF
TRBD1 14 TRBJ2-7 TRBV7-2 - TGTGCCAGCAGCTTGGACAGGGAGCGCCACGAGCAGTACTTC CASSLDRERHEQYF
TRBD2 18 TRBJ2-1 TRBV7-3 - TGTGCCAGCAGCCATGGGACTAGCGGATGGAGCTCCTACAATGAGCAGTTCTTC CASSHGTSGWSSYNEQFF
TRBD2 16 TRBJ2-2 TRBV5-1 once TGCGCCAGCAGCTTCGGCGGGACTAGTCACACCGGGGAGCTGTTTTTT CASSFGGTSHTGELFF
TRBD2 12 TRBJ2-1 TRBV13 - TGTGCCAGCAGCTCGGGACTAGCGGGACTGTTCTTC CASSSGLAGLFF
TRBD2 15 TRBJ2-3 TRBV5-1 - TGCGCCAGCAGCCCTCCTAGCGGGAGTTCAGATACGCAGTATTTT CASSPPSGSSDTQYF
- 13 TRBJ1-5 TRBV15 - TGTGCCACCAGCAGAGATACTTATCAGCCCCAGCATTTT CATSRDTYQPQHF
TRBD1 14 TRBJ1-4 TRBV28 - TGTGCCAGCAGTCGACAGGGGAATAATGAAAAACTGTTTTTT CASSRQGNNEKLFF
- 14 TRBJ2-2 TRBV6-5 - TGTGCCAGCAGTTACAGGACAACCGCTAGGGAGCTGTTTTTT CASSYRTTARELFF
- 14 TRBJ2-4 TRBV5-1 - TGCGCCAGCAGCGATGGGGGCCCCGGAAACATTCAGTACTTC CASSDGGPGNIQYF
- 14 TRBJ2-1 TRBV28 - TGTGCCAGCAGTTTAAGGGGTCCAGTAGATCGATGGTTCTTC CASSLRGPVDRWFF
- 14 TRBJ1-1 TRBV30 - TGTGCCTGGACGCCGATGGGGGGGAACACTGAAGCTTTCTTT CAWTPMGGNTEAFF
TRBD2 18 TRBJ2-6 TRBV19 - TGTGCCAGTAGTATAGTATCGGCGGGAGACTCTGGGGCCAACGTCCTGACTTTC CASSIVSAGDSGANVLTF
TRBD1 15 TRBJ1-5 TRBV19 - TGTGCCAGTAGTATAACCGGGACAGGGGATCAGCCCCAGCATTTT CASSITGTGDQPQHF
- 14 TRBJ1-4 TRBV27 - TGTGCCAGCAGTTTATCTTATAGTAATGAAAAACTGTTTTTT CASSLSYSNEKLFF
- 15 TRBJ2-5 TRBV6-1 - TGTGCCAGCAGTGAAGAGGCAGGCCGATGGGAGACCCAGTACTTC CASSEEAGRWETQYF
- 14 TRBJ2-1 TRBV7-6 once TGTGCCAGCAGGCCAGGGTCAGTGAGAGGTGAGCAGTTCTTC CASRPGSVRGEQFF
- 14 TRBJ1-2 TRBV6-7 - TGTGCCAGCAGTTTAGCGGGGGTTGTCTATGGCTACACCTTC CASSLAGVVYGYTF
TRBD2 17 TRBJ2-1 TRBV14 - TGTGCCAGCAGCCATTCCCCCGGGACTAGCGGGACAGGTGAGCAGTTCTTC CASSHSPGTSGTGEQFF
- 15 TRBJ2-2 TRBV6-1 once TGTGCCAGCAGACTAAGCTCGCGGCACACCGGGGAGCTGTTTTTT CASRLSSRHTGELFF
TRBD2 18 TRBJ2-3 TRBV7-2 - TGTGCCAGCAGCTTAGACGGGGCTAGCGGGAGGGTAGTAGATACGCAGTATTTT CASSLDGASGRVVDTQYF
TRBD1 14 TRBJ1-3 TRBV6-1 - TGTGCCAGCAGCGGACAGGGACATGGAAACACCATATATTTT CASSGQGHGNTIYF
TRBD2 15 TRBJ2-3 TRBV6-5 - TGTGCCAGCACTCCTCTCGGGGGGTTCACAGATACGCAGTATTTT CASTPLGGFTDTQYF
- 16 TRBJ2-3 TRBV4-1 - TGCGCCAGCAGCCACCAACAGGGACCTAGCACAGATACGCAGTATTTT CASSHQQGPSTDTQYF
- 14 TRBJ2-3 TRBV10-3 - TGTGCCATCAGTGGGGAGCGGACCACAGATACGCAGTATTTT CAISGERTTDTQYF
- 13 TRBJ2-7 TRBV25-1 - TGTGCCAGCAGTGAAGCTAACTCCTACGAGCAGTACTTC CASSEANSYEQYF
TRBD2 14 TRBJ2-1 TRBV7-9 - TGTGCCAGCAGCGCTATGGGGGGGATCAATGAGCAGTTCTTC CASSAMGGINEQFF
TRBD2 18 TRBJ2-1 TRBV19 - TGTGCCAGTAGTATTTTACTAGCGGGAGTGGAGTCCTACAATGAGCAGTTCTTC CASSILLAGVESYNEQFF
- 17 TRBJ2-5 TRBV6-4 - TGTGCCAGCAGTGACTCCCTACGTGGGGGGACGCAAGAGACCCAGTACTTC CASSDSLRGGTQETQYF